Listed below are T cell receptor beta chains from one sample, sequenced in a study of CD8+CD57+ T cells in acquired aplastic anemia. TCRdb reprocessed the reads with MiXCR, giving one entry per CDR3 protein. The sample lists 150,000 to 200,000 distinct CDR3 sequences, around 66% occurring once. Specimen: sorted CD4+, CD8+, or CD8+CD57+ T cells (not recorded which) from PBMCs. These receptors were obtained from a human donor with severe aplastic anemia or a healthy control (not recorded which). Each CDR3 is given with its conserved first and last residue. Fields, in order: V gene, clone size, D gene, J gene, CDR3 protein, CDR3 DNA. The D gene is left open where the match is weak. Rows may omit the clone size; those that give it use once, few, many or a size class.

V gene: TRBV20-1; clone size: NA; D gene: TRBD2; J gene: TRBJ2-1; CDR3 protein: CSAWGLAGVVEQFF; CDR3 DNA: TGCAGTGCGTGGGGACTAGCGGGAGTTGTTGAGCAGTTCTTC
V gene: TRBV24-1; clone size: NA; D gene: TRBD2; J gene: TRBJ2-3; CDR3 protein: CATSDPSGGTDTQYF; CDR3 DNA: TGTGCCACCAGTGATCCGAGCGGGGGCACAGATACGCAGTATTTT
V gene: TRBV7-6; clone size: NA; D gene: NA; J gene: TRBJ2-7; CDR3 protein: CASRSTPLEQYF; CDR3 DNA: TGTGCCAGCAGATCCACGCCACTCGAGCAGTACTTC
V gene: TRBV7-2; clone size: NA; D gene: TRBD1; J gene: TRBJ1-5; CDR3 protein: CASSPRTGIRPQHF; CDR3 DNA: TGTGCCAGCAGCCCCCGGACAGGGATAAGGCCCCAGCATTTT
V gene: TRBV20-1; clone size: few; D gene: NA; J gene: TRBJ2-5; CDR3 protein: CSATTGLGVPQYF; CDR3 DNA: TGCAGTGCTACTACAGGGTTGGGGGTCCCCCAGTACTTC
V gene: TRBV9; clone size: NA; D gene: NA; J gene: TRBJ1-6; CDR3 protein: CASSAKVSVGGRISPLHF; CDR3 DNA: TGTGCCAGCAGCGCGAAGGTATCCGTCGGCGGAAGGATTTCACCCCTCCACTTT
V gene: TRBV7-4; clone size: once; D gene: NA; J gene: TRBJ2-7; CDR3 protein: CASSQDRGGLPLEQYF; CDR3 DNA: TGTGCCAGCAGCCAAGATCGAGGGGGGCTCCCACTCGAGCAGTACTTC
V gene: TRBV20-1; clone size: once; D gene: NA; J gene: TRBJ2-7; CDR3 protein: CSARALTAPSIYEQYF; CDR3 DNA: TGCAGTGCTAGAGCGTTGACAGCACCATCGATCTACGAGCAGTACTTC
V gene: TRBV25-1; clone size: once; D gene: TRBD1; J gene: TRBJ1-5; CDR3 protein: CASSDLGQGAPLSNQPQHF; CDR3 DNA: TGTGCCAGCAGTGACCTAGGACAGGGGGCTCCGCTAAGCAATCAGCCCCAGCATTTT
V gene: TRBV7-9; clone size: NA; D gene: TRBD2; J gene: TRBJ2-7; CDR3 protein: CASSFAGGSYEQYF; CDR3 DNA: TGTGCCAGCAGCTTCGCGGGAGGCTCCTACGAGCAGTACTTC
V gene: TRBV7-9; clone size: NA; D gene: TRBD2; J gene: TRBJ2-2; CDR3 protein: CASSFGGLAGGPSAGELFF; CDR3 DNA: TGTGCCAGCAGCTTCGGAGGCTTGGCGGGGGGGCCAAGCGCCGGGGAGCTGTTTTTT
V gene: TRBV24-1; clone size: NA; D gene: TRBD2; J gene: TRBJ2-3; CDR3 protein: CATSGGRGDDTDTQYF; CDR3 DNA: TGTGCCACCAGTGGCGGGAGGGGCGATGACACAGATACGCAGTATTTT
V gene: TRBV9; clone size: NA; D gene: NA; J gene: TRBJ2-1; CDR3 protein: CASSVVASDEQFF; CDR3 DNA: TGTGCCAGCAGCGTAGTGGCTAGCGACGAGCAGTTCTTC
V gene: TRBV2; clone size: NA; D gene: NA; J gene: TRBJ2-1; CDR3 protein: CASIGQPYNEQFF; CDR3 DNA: TGTGCCAGCATCGGACAGCCCTACAATGAGCAGTTCTTC
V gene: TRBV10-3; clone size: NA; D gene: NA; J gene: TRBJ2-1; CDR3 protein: CASSYSKNGRTYNEQFF; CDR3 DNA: TGTGCCAGCAGTTACTCGAAGAATGGACGGACCTACAATGAGCAGTTCTTC
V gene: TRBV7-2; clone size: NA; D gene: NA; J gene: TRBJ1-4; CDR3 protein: CASSQGEKLFF; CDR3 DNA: TGTGCCAGCAGCCAGGGTGAAAAACTGTTTTTT
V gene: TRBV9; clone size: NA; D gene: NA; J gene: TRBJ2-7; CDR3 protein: CASSPHPVTPASVEQYF; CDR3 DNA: TGTGCCAGCAGCCCGCACCCGGTAACACCAGCATCCGTCGAGCAGTACTTC
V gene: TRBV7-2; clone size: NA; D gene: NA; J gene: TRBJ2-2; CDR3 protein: CASSLSGVENTGELFF; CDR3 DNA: TGTGCCAGCAGCTTATCGGGGGTGGAAAACACCGGGGAGCTGTTTTTT
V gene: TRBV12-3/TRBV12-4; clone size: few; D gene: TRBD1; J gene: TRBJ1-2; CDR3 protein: CASSDNRGRDGYTF; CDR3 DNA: TGTGCCAGCAGTGATAACAGGGGGCGTGATGGCTACACCTTC
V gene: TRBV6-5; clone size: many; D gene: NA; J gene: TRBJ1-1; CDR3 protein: CASSVQGNTEAFF; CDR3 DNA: TGTGCCAGCAGCGTACAGGGTAACACTGAAGCTTTCTTT
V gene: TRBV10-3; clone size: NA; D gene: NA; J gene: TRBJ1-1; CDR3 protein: CAISERGRDITEAFF; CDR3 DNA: TGTGCCATCAGTGAAAGGGGCAGGGACATCACTGAAGCTTTCTTT
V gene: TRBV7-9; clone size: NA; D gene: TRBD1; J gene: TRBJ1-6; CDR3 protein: CASSLKGRQGAADSPLHF; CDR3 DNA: TGTGCCAGCAGCTTAAAGGGAAGACAGGGGGCGGCTGATTCACCCCTCCACTTT
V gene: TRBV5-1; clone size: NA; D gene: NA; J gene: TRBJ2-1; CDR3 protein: CASSLGFQFNEQFF; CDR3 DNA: TGCGCCAGCAGCTTAGGTTTTCAGTTCAATGAGCAGTTCTTC
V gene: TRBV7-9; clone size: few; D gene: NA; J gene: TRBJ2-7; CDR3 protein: CASSLIGGVYEQYF; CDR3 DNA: TGTGCCAGCAGCTTAATCGGCGGAGTCTACGAGCAGTACTTC
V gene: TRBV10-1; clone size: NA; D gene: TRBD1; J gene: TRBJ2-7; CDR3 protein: CASSRGTGTYEQYF; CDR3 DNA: TGCGCCAGCAGCCGCGGGACAGGAACTTACGAGCAGTACTTC
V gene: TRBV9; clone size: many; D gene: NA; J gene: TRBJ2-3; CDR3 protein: CASSVATRGGPSTDTQYF; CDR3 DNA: TGTGCCAGCAGCGTAGCTACGAGAGGGGGACCGAGCACAGATACGCAGTATTTT
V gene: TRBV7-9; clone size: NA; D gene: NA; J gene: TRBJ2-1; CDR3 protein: CASSQRTDLSYNEQFF; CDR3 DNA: TGTGCCAGCAGCCAACGGACAGACCTCTCCTACAATGAGCAGTTCTTC
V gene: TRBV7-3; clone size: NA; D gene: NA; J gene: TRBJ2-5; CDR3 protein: CASSLGPLRETQYF; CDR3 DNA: TGTGCCAGCAGCTTAGGGCCCCTTCGGGAGACCCAGTACTTC
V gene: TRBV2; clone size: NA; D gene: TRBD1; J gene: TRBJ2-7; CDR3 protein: CASKQGKWEQYF; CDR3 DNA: TGTGCCAGCAAACAGGGGAAATGGGAGCAGTACTTC